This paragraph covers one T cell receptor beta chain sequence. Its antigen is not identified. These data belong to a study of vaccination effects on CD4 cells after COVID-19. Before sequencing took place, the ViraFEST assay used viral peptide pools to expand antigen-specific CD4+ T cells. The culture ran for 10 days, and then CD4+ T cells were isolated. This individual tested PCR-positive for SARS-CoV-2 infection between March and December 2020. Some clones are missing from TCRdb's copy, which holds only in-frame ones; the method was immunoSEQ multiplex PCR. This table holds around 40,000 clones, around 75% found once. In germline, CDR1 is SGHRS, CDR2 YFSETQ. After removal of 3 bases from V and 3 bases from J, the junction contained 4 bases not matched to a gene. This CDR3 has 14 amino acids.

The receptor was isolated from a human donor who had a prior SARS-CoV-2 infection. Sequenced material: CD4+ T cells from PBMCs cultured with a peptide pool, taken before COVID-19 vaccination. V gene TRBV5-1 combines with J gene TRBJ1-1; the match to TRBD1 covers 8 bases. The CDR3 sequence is CASSWAGGHTEAFF. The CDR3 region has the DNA TGCGCCAGCAGCTGGGCAGGGGGCCACACTGAAGCTTTCTTT. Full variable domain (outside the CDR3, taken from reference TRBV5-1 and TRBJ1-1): KAGVTQTPRYLIKTRGQQVTLSCSPISGHRSVSWYQQTPGQGLQFLFEYFSETQRNKGNFPGRFSGRQFSNSRSEMNVSTLELGDSALYLCASSWAGGHTEAFFGQGTRLTVV.